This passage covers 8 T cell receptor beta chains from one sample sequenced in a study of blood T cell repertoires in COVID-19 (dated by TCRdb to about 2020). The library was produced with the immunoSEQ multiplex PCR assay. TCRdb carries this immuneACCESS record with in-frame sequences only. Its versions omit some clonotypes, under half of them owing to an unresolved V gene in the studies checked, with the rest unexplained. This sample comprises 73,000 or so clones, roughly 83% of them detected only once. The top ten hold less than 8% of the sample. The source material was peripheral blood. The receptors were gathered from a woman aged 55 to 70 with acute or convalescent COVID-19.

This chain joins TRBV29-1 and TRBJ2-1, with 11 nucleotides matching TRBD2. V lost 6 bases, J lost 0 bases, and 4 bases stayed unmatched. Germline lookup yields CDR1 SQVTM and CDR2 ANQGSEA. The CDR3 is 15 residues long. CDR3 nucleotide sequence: TGCAGCGTCGCTCTAGCGGGGGGCTCCTACAATGAGCAGTTCTTC. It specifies CSVALAGGSYNEQFF.

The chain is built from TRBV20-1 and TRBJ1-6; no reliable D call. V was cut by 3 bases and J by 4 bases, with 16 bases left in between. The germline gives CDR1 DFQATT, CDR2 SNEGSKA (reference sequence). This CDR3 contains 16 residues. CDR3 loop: CSASTERVLYNSPLHF. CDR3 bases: TGCAGTGCTAGTACGGAACGGGTACTTTATAATTCACCCCTCCACTTT.

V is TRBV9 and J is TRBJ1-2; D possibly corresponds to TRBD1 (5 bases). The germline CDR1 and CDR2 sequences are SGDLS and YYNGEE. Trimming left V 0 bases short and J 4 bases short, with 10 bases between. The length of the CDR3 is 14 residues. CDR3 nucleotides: TGTGCCAGCAGCGTAGGACAGCCCGGCTATGGCTACACCTTC. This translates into CASSVGQPGYGYTF.

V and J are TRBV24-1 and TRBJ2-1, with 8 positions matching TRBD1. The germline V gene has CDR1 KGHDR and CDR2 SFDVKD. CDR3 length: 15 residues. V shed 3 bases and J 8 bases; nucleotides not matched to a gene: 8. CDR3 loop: CATSDGRTGYHEQFF. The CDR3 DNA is TGTGCCACCAGTGATGGAAGGACAGGGTACCATGAGCAGTTCTTC.

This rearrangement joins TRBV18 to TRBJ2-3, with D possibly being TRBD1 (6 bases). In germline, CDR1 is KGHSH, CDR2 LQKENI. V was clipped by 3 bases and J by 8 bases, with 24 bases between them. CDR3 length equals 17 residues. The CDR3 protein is CASSPRGGADFGVTQYF. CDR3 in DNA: TGTGCCAGCTCACCCAGAGGGGGAGCGGACTTTGGTGTTACGCAGTATTTT.

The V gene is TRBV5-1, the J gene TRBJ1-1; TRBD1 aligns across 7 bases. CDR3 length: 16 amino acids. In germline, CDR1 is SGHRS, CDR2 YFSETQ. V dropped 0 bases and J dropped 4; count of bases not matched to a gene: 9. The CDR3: CASSLARQGGSTEAFF. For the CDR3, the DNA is TGCGCCAGCAGCTTGGCGAGACAGGGTGGAAGCACTGAAGCTTTCTTT.

The CDR3 DNA reads as TGTGCCAGCTCACCAGCGGGGGGCTCGAGGAAAGAGACCCAGTACTTC. Amino acids: CASSPAGGSRKETQYF. This chain joins TRBV18 and TRBJ2-5, with 8 bases fitting TRBD2. CDR3 size: 16 residues. Trimming took 2 bases from V and 3 from J; bases not matched to a gene: 8. Looked up from germline, CDR1 is KGHSH and CDR2 is LQKENI.

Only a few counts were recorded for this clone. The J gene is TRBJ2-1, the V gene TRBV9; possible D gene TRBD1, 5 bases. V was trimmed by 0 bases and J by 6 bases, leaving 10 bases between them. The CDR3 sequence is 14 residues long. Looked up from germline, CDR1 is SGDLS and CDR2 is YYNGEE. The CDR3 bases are TGTGCCAGCAGCGTAGGGAACAGGCTCAATGAGCAGTTCTTC. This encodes CASSVGNRLNEQFF. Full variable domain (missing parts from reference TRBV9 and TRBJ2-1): DSGVTQTPKHLITATGQRVTLRCSPRSGDLSVYWYQQSLDQGLQFLIQYYNGEERAKGNILERFSAQQFPDLHSELNLSSLELGDSALYFCASSVGNRLNEQFFGPGTRLTVL.